Sequencing of this T cell receptor (beta chain) was carried out in a study of lymphopenia after photon versus proton radiotherapy. Findings and limits, study-wide: Photon-treated patients lost naive T cells and TCR diversity; proton-treated stayed stable. After lymphocyte nadir, photon-treated repertoires showed oligoclonal expansion, especially CD8+ Temra. Authors raise, but do not show, better survival with proton therapy. In patients who died, overall survival fell as post-nadir TCR diversity dropped more.

The germline V gene has CDR1 SGHNT and CDR2 YYREEE (reference sequence). V dropped 4 bases and J dropped 1 base, with 14 bases sitting between them. CDR3 length: 15 amino acids. Method: immunoSEQ multiplex PCR; TCRdb's copy keeps in-frame clones and lacks some. This sample yields 55,000 to 70,000 clones, of which around 87% are seen a single time; roughly 10% belongs to the top ten. Notes on this clone: The antigen remains undetermined.

The source of this sequence is a man at least 80 years old with esophageal cancer. The sample consisted of peripheral blood, taken from a patient treated with proton-based radiotherapy. The V and J genes are TRBV5-4 and TRBJ2-5; D not resolved. CDR3: CASSRIDAIQETQYF. DNA of the CDR3: TGTGCCAGCAGCCGGATCGACGCTATCCAAGAGACCCAGTACTTC. Together with reference TRBV5-4 and TRBJ2-5, the CDR3 gives the full variable domain: ETGVTQSPTHLIKTRGQQVTLRCSSQSGHNTVSWYQQALGQGPQFIFQYYREEENGRGNFPPRFSGLQFPNYSSELNVNALELDDSALYLCASSRIDAIQETQYFGPGTRLLVL.